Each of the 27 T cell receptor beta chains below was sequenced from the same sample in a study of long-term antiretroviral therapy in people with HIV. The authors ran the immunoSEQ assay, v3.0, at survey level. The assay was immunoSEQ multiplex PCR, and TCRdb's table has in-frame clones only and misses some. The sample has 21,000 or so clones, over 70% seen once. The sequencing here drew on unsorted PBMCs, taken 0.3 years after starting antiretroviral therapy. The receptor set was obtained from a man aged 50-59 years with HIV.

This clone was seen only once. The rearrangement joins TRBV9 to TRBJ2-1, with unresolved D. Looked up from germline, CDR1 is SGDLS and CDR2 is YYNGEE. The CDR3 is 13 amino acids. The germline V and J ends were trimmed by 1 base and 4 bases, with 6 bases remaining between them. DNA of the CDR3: TGTGCCAGCAGCGTATGGGGTTACAATGAGCAGTTCTTC. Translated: CASSVWGYNEQFF.

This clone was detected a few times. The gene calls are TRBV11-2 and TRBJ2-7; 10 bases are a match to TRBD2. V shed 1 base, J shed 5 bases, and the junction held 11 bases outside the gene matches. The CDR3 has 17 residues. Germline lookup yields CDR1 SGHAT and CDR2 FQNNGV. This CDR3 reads CASSLGLAGERGHEQYF. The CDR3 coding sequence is TGTGCCAGCAGCTTAGGCCTAGCGGGAGAAAGGGGCCACGAGCAGTACTTC.

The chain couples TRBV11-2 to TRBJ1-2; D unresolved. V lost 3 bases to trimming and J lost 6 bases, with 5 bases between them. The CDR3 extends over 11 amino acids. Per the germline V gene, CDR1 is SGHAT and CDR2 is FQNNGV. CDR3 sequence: CASSFWDGYTF. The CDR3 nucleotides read TGTGCCAGCAGCTTTTGGGATGGCTACACCTTC. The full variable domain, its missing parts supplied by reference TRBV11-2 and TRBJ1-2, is EAGVAQSPRYKIIEKRQSVAFWCNPISGHATLYWYQQILGQGPKLLIQFQNNGVVDDSQLPKDRFSAERLKGVDSTLKIQPAKLEDSAVYLCASSFWDGYTFGSGTRLTVV.

CDR3 region: CASSIGSVNEKLFF. Written as DNA, the CDR3 is TGTGCCAGTAGTATAGGGTCAGTAAATGAAAAACTGTTTTTT. The chain employs TRBV19 and TRBJ1-4; the D is unclear. V was shortened by 1 base and J by 5 bases, with 8 bases between the two germline ends. The germline V gene has CDR1 LNHDA and CDR2 SQIVND (reference sequence). The length of the CDR3 is 14 residues.

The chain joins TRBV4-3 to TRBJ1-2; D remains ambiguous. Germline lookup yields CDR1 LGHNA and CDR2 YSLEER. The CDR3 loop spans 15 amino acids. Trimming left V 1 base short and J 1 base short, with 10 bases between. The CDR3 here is CASSQGSQVNYGYTF. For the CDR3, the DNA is TGCGCCAGCAGCCAAGGATCCCAGGTTAACTATGGCTACACCTTC.

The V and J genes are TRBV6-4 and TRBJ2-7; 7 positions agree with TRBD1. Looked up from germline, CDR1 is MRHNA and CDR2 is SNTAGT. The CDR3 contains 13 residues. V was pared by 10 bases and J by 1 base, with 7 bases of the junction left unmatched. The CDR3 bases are TGTGCCACACTAGACAGGGCTTCCTACGAGCAGTACTTC. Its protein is CATLDRASYEQYF.

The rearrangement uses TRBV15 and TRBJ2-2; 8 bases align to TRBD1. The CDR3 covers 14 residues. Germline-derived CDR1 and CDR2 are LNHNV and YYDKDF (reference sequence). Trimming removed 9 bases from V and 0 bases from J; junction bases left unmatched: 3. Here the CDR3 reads CATMGQANTGELFF. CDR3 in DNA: TGTGCCACTATGGGACAGGCGAACACCGGGGAGCTGTTTTTT.

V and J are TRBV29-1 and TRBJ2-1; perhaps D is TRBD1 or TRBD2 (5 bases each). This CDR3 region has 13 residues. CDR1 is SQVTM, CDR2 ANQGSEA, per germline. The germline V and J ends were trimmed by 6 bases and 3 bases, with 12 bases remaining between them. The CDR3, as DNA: TGCAGCGTGACGGGACCGGACTACAATGAGCAGTTCTTC. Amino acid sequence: CSVTGPDYNEQFF.

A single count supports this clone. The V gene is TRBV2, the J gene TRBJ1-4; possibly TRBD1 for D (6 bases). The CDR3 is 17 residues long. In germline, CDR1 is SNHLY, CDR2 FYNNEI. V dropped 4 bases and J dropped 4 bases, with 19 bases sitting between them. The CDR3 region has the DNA TGTGCCAGCAGTGTCCCCGCTTCGGGACACCTTAATGAAAAACTGTTTTTT. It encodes CASSVPASGHLNEKLFF.

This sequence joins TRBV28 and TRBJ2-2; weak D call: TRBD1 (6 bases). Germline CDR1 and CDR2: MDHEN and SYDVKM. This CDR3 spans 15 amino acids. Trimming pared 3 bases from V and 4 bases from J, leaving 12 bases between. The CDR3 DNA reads TGTGCCAGCAGTTTGAGGGTGGGGGCCACCGGGGAGCTGTTTTTT. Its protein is CASSLRVGATGELFF.

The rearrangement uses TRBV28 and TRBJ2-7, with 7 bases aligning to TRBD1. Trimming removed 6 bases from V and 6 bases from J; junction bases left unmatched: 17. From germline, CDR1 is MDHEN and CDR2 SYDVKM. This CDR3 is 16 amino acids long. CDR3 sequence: CASRLGPGGSLSEQYF. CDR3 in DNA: TGTGCCAGCAGGCTCGGCCCAGGGGGAAGTCTCTCCGAGCAGTACTTC.

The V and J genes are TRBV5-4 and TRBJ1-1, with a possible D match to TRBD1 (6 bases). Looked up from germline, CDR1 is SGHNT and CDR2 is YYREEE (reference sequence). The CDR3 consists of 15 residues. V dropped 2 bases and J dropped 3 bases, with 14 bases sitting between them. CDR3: CASSLWDIGDTEAFF. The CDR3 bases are TGTGCCAGCAGCTTATGGGACATCGGGGACACTGAAGCTTTCTTT.

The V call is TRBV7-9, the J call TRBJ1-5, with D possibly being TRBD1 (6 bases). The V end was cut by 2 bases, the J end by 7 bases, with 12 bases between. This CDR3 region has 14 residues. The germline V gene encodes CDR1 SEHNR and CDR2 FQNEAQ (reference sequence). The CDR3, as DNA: TGTGCCAGCAGCTTACAGGGTACAGGGCAGCCCCAGCATTTT. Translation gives CASSLQGTGQPQHF. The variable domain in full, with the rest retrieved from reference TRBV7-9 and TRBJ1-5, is DTGVSQNPRHKITKRGQNVTFRCDPISEHNRLYWYRQTLGQGPEFLTYFQNEAQLEKSRLLSDRFSAERPKGSFSTLEIQRTEQGDSAMYLCASSLQGTGQPQHFGDGTRLSIL.

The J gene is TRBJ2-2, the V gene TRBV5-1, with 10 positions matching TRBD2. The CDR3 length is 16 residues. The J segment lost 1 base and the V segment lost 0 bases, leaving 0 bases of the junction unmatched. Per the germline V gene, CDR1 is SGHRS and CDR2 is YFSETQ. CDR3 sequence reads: CASSLGLAGNTGELFF. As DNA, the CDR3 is TGCGCCAGCAGCTTGGGACTAGCGGGGAACACCGGGGAGCTGTTTTTT. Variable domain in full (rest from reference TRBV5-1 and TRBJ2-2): KAGVTQTPRYLIKTRGQQVTLSCSPISGHRSVSWYQQTPGQGLQFLFEYFSETQRNKGNFPGRFSGRQFSNSRSEMNVSTLELGDSALYLCASSLGLAGNTGELFFGEGSRLTVL.

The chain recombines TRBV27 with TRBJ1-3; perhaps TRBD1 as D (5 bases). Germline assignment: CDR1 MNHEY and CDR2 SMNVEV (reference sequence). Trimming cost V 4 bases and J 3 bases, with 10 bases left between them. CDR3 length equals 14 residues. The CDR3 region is CASSYTGGGNTIYF. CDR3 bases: TGTGCCAGCAGTTATACGGGGGGTGGAAACACCATATATTTT.

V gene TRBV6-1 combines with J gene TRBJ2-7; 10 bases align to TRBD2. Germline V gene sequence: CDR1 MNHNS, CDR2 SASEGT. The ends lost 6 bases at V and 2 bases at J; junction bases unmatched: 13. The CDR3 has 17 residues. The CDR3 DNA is TGTGCCAGCAGCGAATTTACGACTAGCGGGCTAACCTACGAGCAGTACTTC. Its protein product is CASSEFTTSGLTYEQYF.

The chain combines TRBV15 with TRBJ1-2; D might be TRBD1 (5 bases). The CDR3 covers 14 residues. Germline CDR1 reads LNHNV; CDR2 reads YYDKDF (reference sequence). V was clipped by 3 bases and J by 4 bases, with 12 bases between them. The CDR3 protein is CATSRGDQGYGYTF. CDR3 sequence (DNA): TGTGCCACCAGCAGGGGGGATCAGGGCTATGGCTACACCTTC.

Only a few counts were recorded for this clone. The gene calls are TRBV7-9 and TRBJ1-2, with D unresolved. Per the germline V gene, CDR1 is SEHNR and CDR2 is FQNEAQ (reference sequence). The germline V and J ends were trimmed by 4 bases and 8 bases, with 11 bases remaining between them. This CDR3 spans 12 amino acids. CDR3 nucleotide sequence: TGTGCCAGCAGCTCCGCCGGCGGCGGCTACACCTTC. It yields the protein CASSSAGGGYTF.

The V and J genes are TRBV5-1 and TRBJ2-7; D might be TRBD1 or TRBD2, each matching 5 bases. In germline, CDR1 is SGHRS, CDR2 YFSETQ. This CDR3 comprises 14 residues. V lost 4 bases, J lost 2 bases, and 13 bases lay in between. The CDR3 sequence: CASSRWDGAYEQYF. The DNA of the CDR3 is TGCGCCAGCAGCCGATGGGACGGAGCCTACGAGCAGTACTTC.

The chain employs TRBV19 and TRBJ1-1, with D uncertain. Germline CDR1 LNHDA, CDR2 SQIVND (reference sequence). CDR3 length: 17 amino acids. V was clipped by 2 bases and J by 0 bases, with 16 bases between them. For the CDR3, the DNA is TGTGCCAGTAGTATACGGGAGGGTAATAACATGAACACTGAAGCTTTCTTT. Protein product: CASSIREGNNMNTEAFF. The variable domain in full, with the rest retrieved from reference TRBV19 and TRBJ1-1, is DGGITQSPKYLFRKEGQNVTLSCEQNLNHDAMYWYRQDPGQGLRLIYYSQIVNDFQKGDIAEGYSVSREKKESFPLTVTSAQKNPTAFYLCASSIREGNNMNTEAFFGQGTRLTVV.

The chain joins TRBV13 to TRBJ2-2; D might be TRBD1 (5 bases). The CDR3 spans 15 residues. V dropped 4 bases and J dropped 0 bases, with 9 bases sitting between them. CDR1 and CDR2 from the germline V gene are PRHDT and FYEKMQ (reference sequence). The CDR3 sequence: CASSWGRANTGELFF. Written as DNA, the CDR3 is TGTGCCAGCAGCTGGGGCAGGGCGAACACCGGGGAGCTGTTTTTT. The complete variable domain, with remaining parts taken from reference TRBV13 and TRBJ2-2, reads AAGVIQSPRHLIKEKRETATLKCYPIPRHDTVYWYQQGPGQDPQFLISFYEKMQSDKGSIPDRFSAQQFSDYHSELNMSSLELGDSALYFCASSWGRANTGELFFGEGSRLTVL.

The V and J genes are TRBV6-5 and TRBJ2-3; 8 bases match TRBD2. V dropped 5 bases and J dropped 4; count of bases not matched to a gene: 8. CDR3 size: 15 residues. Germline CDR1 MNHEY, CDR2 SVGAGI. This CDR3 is CASSPASGPADTQYF. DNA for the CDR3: TGTGCCAGCAGTCCGGCTAGCGGGCCCGCAGATACGCAGTATTTT.

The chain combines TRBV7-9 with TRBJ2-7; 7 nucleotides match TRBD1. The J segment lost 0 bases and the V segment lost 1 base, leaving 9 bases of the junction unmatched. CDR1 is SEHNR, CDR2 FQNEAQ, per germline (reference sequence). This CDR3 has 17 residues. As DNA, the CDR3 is TGTGCCAGCAGCTTAGTAGGGGGCGGGCGGCGCTCCTACGAGCAGTACTTC. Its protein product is CASSLVGGGRRSYEQYF.

CDR3 coding DNA: TGTGCCATCAGTGAGGATAACAATGAGCAGTTCTTC. It is translated as CAISEDNNEQFF. The genes are TRBV10-3 and TRBJ2-1; no clear D. The CDR3 is made up of 12 amino acids. The ends were cut back, 2 bases at V and 5 bases at J, with 4 bases in the middle. Germline V gives CDR1 ENHRY, CDR2 SYGVKD.

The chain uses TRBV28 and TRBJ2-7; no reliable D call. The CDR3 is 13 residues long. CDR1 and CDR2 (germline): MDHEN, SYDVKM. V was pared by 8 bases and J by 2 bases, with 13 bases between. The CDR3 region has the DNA TGTGCCAGCTCTCAATTAGTTACCTACGAGCAGTACTTC. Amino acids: CASSQLVTYEQYF.

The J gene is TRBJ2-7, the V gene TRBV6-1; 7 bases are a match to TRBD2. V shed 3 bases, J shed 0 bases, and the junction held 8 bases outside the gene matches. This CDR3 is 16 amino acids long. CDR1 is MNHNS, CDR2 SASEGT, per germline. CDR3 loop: CASSERSGDSSYEQYF. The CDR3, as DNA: TGTGCCAGCAGTGAGAGAAGCGGGGACTCCTCCTACGAGCAGTACTTC.

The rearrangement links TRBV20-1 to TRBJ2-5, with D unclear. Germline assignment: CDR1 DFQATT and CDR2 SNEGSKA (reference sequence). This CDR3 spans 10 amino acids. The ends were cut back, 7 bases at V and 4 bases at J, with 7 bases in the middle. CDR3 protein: CSGETETQYF. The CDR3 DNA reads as TGCAGTGGAGAAACAGAGACCCAGTACTTC.